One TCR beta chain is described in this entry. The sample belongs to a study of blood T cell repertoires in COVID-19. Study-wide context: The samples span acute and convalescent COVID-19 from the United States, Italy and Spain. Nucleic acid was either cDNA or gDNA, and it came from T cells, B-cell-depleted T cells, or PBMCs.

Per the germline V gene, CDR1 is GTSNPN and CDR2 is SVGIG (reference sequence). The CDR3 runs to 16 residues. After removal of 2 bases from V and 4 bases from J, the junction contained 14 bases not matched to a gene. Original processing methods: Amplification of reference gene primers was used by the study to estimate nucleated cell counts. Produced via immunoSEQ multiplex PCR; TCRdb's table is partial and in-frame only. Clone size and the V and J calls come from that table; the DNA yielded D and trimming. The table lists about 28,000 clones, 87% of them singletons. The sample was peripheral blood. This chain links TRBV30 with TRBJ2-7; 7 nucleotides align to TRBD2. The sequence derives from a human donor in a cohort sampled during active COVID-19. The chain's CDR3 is CAWSIRDYVLVYEQYF. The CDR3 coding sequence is TGTGCCTGGAGTATCCGGGACTACGTTCTGGTTTACGAGCAGTACTTC.